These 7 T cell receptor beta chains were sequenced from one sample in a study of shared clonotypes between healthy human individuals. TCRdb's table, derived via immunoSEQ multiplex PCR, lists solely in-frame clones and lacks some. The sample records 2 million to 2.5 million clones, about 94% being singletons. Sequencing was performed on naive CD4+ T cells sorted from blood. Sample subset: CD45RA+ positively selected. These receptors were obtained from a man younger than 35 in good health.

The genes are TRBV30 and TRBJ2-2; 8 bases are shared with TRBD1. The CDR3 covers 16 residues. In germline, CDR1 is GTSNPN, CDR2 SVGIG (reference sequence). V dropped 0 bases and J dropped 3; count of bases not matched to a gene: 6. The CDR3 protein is CAWSVPDRGYTGELFF. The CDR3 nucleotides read TGTGCCTGGAGTGTACCTGACAGGGGTTACACCGGGGAGCTGTTTTTT.

CDR3 DNA: TGCGCCAGCGGCCGGGACCTCCTCGGGTACAATGAGCAGTTCTTC. It yields the protein CASGRDLLGYNEQFF. This rearrangement joins TRBV5-1 to TRBJ2-1; D is perhaps TRBD1 or TRBD2 (5 bases each). CDR1 and CDR2 from the germline V gene are SGHRS and YFSETQ. V shed 7 bases and J shed 4 bases, with 18 bases lying between them. There are 15 residues in the CDR3.

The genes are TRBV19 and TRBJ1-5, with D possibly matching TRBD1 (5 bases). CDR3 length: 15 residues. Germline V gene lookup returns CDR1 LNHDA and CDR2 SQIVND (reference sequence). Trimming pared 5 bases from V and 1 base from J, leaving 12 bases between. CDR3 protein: CASSLQGWSNQPQHF. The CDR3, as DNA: TGTGCCAGTAGTCTTCAGGGTTGGAGCAATCAGCCCCAGCATTTT.

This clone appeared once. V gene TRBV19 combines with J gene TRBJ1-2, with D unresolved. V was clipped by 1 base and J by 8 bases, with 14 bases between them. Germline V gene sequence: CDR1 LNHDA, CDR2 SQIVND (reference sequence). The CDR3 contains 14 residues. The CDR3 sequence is CASSIGTELAGYTF. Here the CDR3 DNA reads TGTGCCAGTAGTATAGGGACGGAGCTCGCCGGCTACACCTTC. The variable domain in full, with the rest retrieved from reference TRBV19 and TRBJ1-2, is DGGITQSPKYLFRKEGQNVTLSCEQNLNHDAMYWYRQDPGQGLRLIYYSQIVNDFQKGDIAEGYSVSREKKESFPLTVTSAQKNPTAFYLCASSIGTELAGYTFGSGTRLTVV.

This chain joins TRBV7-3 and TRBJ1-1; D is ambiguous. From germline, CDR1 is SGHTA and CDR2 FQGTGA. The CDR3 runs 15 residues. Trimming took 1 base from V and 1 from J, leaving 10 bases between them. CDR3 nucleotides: TGTGCCAGCAGCTTAAGTGCCAGGACGAACACTGAAGCTTTCTTT. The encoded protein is CASSLSARTNTEAFF.

The CDR3 reads CASSPAGAPYEQYF. Here the CDR3 DNA reads TGTGCCAGCAGCCCCGCAGGGGCGCCTTACGAGCAGTACTTC. V and J are TRBV7-2 and TRBJ2-7, with D possibly being TRBD1 (6 bases). Trimming removed 5 bases from V and 4 bases from J, with 15 bases in between. CDR3 size: 14 residues. Per the germline V gene, CDR1 is SGHTA and CDR2 is FQGNSA.

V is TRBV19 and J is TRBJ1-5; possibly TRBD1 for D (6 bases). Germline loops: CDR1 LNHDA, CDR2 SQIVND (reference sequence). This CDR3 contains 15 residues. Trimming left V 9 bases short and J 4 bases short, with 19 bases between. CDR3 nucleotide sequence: TGTGCCAGCACCGAACACGGACAGACTAATCAGCCCCAGCATTTT. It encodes CASTEHGQTNQPQHF.